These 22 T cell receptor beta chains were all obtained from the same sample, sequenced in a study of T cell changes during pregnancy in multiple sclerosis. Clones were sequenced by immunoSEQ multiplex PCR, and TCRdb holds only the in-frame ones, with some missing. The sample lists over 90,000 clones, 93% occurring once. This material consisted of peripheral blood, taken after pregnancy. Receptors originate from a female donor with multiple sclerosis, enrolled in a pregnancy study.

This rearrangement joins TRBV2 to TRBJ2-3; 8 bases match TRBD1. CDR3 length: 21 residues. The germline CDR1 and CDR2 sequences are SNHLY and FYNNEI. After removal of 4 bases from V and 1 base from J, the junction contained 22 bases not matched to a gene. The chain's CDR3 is CASSVPLYRPGTGRGTDTQYF. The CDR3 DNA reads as TGTGCCAGCAGTGTACCGTTGTACCGTCCCGGGACAGGCAGGGGCACAGATACGCAGTATTTT. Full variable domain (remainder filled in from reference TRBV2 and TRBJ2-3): EPEVTQTPSHQVTQMGQEVILRCVPISNHLYFYWYRQILGQKVEFLVSFYNNEISEKSEIFDDQFSVERPDGSNFTLKIRSTKLEDSAMYFCASSVPLYRPGTGRGTDTQYFGPGTRLTVL.

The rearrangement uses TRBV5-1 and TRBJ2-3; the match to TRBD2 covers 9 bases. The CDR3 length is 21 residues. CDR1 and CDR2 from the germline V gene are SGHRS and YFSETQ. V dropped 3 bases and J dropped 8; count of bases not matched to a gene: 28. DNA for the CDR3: TGCGCCAGCAGCTCCAGCGGCCCGGGACTAGCCCACCGCCACCCCTCTGGTACGCAGTATTTT. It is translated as CASSSSGPGLAHRHPSGTQYF.

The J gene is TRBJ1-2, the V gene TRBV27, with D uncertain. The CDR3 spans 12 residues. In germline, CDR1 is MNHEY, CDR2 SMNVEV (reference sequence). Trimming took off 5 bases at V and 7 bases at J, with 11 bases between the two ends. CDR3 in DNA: TGTGCCAGCAGTCCCCGTATCGGTGGCTACACCTTC. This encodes CASSPRIGGYTF.

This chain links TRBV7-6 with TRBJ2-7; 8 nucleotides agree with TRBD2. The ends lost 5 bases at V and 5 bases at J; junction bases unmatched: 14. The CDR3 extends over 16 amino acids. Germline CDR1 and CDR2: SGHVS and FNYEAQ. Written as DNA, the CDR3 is TGTGCCAGCAGCCCCTATAGCGGGAAGGCCACCCACGAGCAGTACTTC. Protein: CASSPYSGKATHEQYF.

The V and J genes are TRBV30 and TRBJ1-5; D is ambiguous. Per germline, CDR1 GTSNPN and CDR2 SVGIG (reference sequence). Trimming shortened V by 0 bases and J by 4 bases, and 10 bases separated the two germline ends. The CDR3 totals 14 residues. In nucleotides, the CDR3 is TGTGCCTGGAGTGTACAAGGAGGGAATCAGCCCCAGCATTTT. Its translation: CAWSVQGGNQPQHF.

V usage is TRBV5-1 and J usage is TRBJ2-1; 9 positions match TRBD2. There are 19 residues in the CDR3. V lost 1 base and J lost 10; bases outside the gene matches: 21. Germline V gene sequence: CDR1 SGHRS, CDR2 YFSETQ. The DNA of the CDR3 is TGCGCCAGCAGCTTGTCAGCGGGAGGACTGCCTGGGAAGCCAACGGAGCAGTTCTTC. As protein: CASSLSAGGLPGKPTEQFF.

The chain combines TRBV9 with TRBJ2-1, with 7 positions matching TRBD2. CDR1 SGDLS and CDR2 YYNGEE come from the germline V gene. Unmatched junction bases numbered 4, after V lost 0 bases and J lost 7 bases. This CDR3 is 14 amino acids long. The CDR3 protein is CASSVGGGSNEQFF. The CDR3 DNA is TGTGCCAGCAGCGTAGGGGGGGGTTCGAATGAGCAGTTCTTC.

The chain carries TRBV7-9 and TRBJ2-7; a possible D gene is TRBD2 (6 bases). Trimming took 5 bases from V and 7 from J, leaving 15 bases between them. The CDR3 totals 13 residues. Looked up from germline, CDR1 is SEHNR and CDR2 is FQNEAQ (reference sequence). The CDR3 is CASSPGSAGEQYF. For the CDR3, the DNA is TGTGCCAGCAGCCCGGGGTCGGCGGGGGAGCAGTACTTC.

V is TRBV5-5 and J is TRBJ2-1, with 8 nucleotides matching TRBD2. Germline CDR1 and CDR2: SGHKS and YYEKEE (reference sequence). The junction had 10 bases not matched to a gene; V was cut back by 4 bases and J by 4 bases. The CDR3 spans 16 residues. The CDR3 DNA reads TGTGCCAGCAGCCCGACGGGAGGGGAGCGTTACAATGAGCAGTTCTTC. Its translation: CASSPTGGERYNEQFF.

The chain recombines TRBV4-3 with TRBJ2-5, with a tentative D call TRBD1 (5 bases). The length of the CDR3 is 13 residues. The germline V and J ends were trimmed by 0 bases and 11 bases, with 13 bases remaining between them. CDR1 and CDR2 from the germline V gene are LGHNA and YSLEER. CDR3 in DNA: TGCGCCAGCAGCCAAGATGGGGCAGCACTGCAGTACTTC. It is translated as CASSQDGAALQYF.

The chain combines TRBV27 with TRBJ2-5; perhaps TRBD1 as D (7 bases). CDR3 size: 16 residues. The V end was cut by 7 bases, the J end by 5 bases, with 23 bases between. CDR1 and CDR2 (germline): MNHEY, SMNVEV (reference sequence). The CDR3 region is CASTRSGQTGRETQYF. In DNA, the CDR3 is TGTGCCAGCACCCGTTCTGGGCAGACAGGGAGGGAGACCCAGTACTTC.

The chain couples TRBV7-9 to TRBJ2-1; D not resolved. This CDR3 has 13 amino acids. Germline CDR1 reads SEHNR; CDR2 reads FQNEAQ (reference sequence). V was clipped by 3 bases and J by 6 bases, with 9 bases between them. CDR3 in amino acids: CASSLGVSNEQFF. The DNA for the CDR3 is TGTGCCAGCAGCTTGGGCGTAAGCAATGAGCAGTTCTTC. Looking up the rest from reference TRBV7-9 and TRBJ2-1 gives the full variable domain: DTGVSQNPRHKITKRGQNVTFRCDPISEHNRLYWYRQTLGQGPEFLTYFQNEAQLEKSRLLSDRFSAERPKGSFSTLEIQRTEQGDSAMYLCASSLGVSNEQFFGPGTRLTVL.

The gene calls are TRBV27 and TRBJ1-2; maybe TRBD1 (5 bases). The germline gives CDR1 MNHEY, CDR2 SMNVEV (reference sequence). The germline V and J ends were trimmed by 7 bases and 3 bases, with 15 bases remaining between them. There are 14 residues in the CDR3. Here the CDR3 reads CASTTAGGYYGYTF. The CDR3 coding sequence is TGTGCCAGCACTACCGCGGGGGGTTACTATGGCTACACCTTC.

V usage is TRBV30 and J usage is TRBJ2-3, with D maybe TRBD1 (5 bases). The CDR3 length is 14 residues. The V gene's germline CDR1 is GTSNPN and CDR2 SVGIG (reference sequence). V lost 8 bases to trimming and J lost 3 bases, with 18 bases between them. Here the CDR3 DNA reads TGTGCCATCCAGGGTCGTGACTGGACAGATACGCAGTATTTT. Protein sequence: CAIQGRDWTDTQYF.

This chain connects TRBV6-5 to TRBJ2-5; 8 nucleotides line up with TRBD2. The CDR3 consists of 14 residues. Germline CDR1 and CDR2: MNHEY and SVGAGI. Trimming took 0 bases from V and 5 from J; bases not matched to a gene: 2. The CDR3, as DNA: TGTGCCAGCAGTTACTCCGGGAGGGAGGAGACCCAGTACTTC. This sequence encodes CASSYSGREETQYF.

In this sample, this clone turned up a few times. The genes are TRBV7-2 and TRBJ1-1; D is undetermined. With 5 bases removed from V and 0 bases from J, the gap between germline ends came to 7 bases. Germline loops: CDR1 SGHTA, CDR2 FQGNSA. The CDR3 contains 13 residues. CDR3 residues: CASSVSLNTEAFF. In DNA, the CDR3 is TGTGCCAGCAGCGTTTCTCTGAACACTGAAGCTTTCTTT.

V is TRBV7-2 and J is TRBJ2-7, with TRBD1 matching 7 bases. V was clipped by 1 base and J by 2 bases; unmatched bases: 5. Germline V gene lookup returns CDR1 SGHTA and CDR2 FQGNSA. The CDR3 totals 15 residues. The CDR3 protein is CASSLGGTATYEQYF. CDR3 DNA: TGTGCCAGCAGCTTAGGAGGGACAGCCACCTACGAGCAGTACTTC.

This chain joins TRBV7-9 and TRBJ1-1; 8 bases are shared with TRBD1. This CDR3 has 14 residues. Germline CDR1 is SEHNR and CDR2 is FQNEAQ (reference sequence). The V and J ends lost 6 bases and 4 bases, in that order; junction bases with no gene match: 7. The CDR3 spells CASSKITGGTEAFF. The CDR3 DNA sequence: TGTGCCAGCAGTAAAATCACAGGGGGCACTGAAGCTTTCTTT.

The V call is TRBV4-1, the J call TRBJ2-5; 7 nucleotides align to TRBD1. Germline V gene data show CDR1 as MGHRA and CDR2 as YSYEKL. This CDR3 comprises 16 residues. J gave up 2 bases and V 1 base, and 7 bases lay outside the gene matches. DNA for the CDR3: TGCGCCAGCAGCCAAGTGGGTCGACAGGGTCAAGAGACCCAGTACTTC. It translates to CASSQVGRQGQETQYF.

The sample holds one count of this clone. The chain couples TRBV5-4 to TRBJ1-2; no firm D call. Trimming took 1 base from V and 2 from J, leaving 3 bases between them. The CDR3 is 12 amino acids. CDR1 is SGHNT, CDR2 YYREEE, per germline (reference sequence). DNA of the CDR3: TGTGCCAGCAGCTTGCTCAACTATGGCTACACCTTC. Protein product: CASSLLNYGYTF.

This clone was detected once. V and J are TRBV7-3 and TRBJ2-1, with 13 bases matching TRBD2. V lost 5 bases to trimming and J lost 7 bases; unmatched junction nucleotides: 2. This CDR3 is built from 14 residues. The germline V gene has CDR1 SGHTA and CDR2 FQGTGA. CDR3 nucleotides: TGTGCCAGCAGCCCGGGACTAGCGGGAAATGAGCAGTTCTTC. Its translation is CASSPGLAGNEQFF.

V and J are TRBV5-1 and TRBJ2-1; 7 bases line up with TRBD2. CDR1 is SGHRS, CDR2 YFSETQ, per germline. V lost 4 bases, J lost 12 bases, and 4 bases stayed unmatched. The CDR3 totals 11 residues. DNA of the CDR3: TGCGCCAGCAGCATGGGGGAGGGGCAGTTCTTC. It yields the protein CASSMGEGQFF.